Shown below are 17 T cell receptor beta chains from a single sample sequenced in a study of blood T cell repertoires in COVID-19. The method was immunoSEQ multiplex PCR; TCRdb's version includes in-frame clones alone and lacks a portion of them. Here the sample spans roughly 59,000 clones, 70% to 85% being singletons. Source material: peripheral blood. The receptors were sampled from a man at least 80 years old with acute or convalescent COVID-19.

This clone has a handful of counts. The J gene is TRBJ2-7, the V gene TRBV7-2; D may be TRBD1 (6 bases). The germline gives CDR1 SGHTA, CDR2 FQGNSA. V was trimmed by 4 bases and J by 6 bases, leaving 19 bases between them. The length of the CDR3 is 15 residues. The CDR3 spells CASSWSGTTSGEQYF. CDR3 sequence (DNA): TGTGCCAGCAGCTGGTCCGGGACAACCTCCGGCGAGCAGTACTTC. The full variable domain, in which reference TRBV7-2 and TRBJ2-7 provide the parts outside the CDR3, is GAGVSQSPSNKVTEKGKDVELRCDPISGHTALYWYRQSLGQGLEFLIYFQGNSAPDKSGLPSDRFSAERTGGSVSTLTIQRTQQEDSAVYLCASSWSGTTSGEQYFGPGTRLTVT.

V is TRBV30 and J is TRBJ1-2; D is unresolved. Trimming took 2 bases from V and 8 from J, leaving 15 bases between them. The CDR3 contains 13 residues. Germline V gene sequence: CDR1 GTSNPN, CDR2 SVGIG (reference sequence). For the CDR3, the DNA is TGTGCCTGGAGTCTTATAAAGGGCGGGGGCTACACCTTC. Translating it yields CAWSLIKGGGYTF.

The chain employs TRBV11-2 and TRBJ1-4; D not certain. Germline assignment: CDR1 SGHAT and CDR2 FQNNGV. This CDR3 is 15 amino acids long. V shed 2 bases and J shed 3 bases, with 10 bases lying between them. The CDR3 bases are TGTGCCAGCAGCTTACCCGACACAGCTAATGAAAAACTGTTTTTT. This encodes CASSLPDTANEKLFF.

This chain connects TRBV5-4 to TRBJ2-3; 10 bases match TRBD1. The CDR3 sequence is 15 residues long. Germline lookup yields CDR1 SGHNT and CDR2 YYREEE (reference sequence). Germline trimming cut 3 bases from V and 3 bases from J; bases unmatched to any gene: 4. The CDR3 is CASSSPGQGTDTQYF. The DNA of the CDR3 is TGTGCCAGCAGCTCACCGGGACAGGGGACAGATACGCAGTATTTT.

The rearrangement joins TRBV2 to TRBJ1-5; D may be TRBD1 (5 bases). The germline CDR1 and CDR2 sequences are SNHLY and FYNNEI. The length of the CDR3 is 15 residues. Trimming took 7 bases from V and 1 from J, leaving 14 bases between them. This chain's CDR3 is CASTTAGLSNQPQHF. CDR3 nucleotides: TGTGCCAGCACTACCGCGGGACTCAGCAATCAGCCCCAGCATTTT.

This chain connects TRBV19 to TRBJ2-1, with TRBD1 identical over 9 bases. This CDR3 comprises 15 residues. Germline CDR1 is LNHDA and CDR2 is SQIVND (reference sequence). Germline trimming cut 4 bases from V and 7 bases from J; bases unmatched to any gene: 8. CDR3 protein: CASSTWDRVRNEQFF. In nucleotides, the CDR3 is TGTGCCAGTAGTACCTGGGACAGGGTACGGAATGAGCAGTTCTTC.

This clone was picked up a small number of times. V and J are TRBV24-1 and TRBJ2-1; D perhaps matches TRBD2 (6 bases). The CDR3 is made up of 15 amino acids. Germline values: CDR1 KGHDR, CDR2 SFDVKD. V was pared by 4 bases and J by 8 bases, with 17 bases between. CDR3: CATSETGTPTDEQFF. In DNA, the CDR3 is TGTGCCACCAGTGAGACCGGGACTCCGACGGATGAGCAGTTCTTC.

The CDR3: CASRTGTNTGELFF. The CDR3 DNA sequence: TGTGCCAGTAGGACAGGGACGAACACCGGGGAGCTGTTTTTT. J is TRBJ2-2 and V is TRBV19, with 7 bases fitting TRBD1. Germline V CDR1 and CDR2: LNHDA, SQIVND (reference sequence). The CDR3 is 14 amino acids. The V gene end was trimmed by 6 bases and the J gene end by 0 bases; junction bases not matched to a gene: 1.

The rearrangement links TRBV27 to TRBJ2-5; TRBD2 matches at 9 bases. The germline V gene has CDR1 MNHEY and CDR2 SMNVEV (reference sequence). J gave up 1 base and V 2 bases, and 14 bases lay outside the gene matches. There are 19 residues in the CDR3. The CDR3, as DNA: TGTGCCAGCAGTTTAGAATACTTAGCCGCGGGAGGGCCCCAAGAGACCCAGTACTTC. It is translated as CASSLEYLAAGGPQETQYF.

This clone was recorded only once. J is TRBJ1-2 and V is TRBV30; D gene uncertain. Germline loops: CDR1 GTSNPN, CDR2 SVGIG (reference sequence). Trimming took off 1 base at V and 5 bases at J, with 20 bases between the two ends. The CDR3 totals 16 residues. The CDR3 DNA follows: TGTGCCTGGAGTGGACTTGCAACGCGCCCCGCTTATGGCTACACCTTC. The encoded protein is CAWSGLATRPAYGYTF.

The chain couples TRBV18 to TRBJ1-2; a weak D match, TRBD1 (5 bases). Per germline, CDR1 KGHSH and CDR2 LQKENI. Trimming stripped 0 bases from V and 7 bases from J, with 15 bases between. This CDR3 spans 15 amino acids. CDR3 protein: CASSPPGGASAGYTF. For the CDR3, the DNA is TGTGCCAGCTCACCACCCGGCGGGGCTTCCGCTGGCTACACCTTC.

The rearrangement links TRBV6-5 to TRBJ2-7; TRBD2 agrees at 13 bases. J lost 4 bases, V lost 0 bases, and 3 bases had no gene match. CDR1 is MNHEY, CDR2 SVGAGI, per germline. The CDR3 loop spans 16 amino acids. The CDR3 loop reads CASSYSTSGRVYEQYF. The CDR3 region has the DNA TGTGCCAGCAGTTACTCTACTAGCGGGAGGGTGTACGAGCAGTACTTC.

The V call is TRBV18, the J call TRBJ1-2; D is possibly TRBD1 (5 bases). Germline CDR1 KGHSH, CDR2 LQKENI. This CDR3 has 15 amino acids. V lost 0 bases, J lost 2 bases, and 10 bases lay in between. The CDR3 region has the DNA TGTGCCAGCTCACCACCGTCCTCAGGGAACTATGGCTACACCTTC. It specifies CASSPPSSGNYGYTF.

This rearrangement joins TRBV6-1 to TRBJ1-1; D may be TRBD1 (6 bases). The length of the CDR3 is 17 residues. Trimming shortened V by 0 bases and J by 1 base, and 15 bases separated the two germline ends. CDR1 is MNHNS and CDR2 is SASEGT in the germline V gene. CDR3 sequence: CASSEAVRGLWNTEAFF. The CDR3 coding sequence is TGTGCCAGCAGTGAAGCGGTCAGGGGCCTGTGGAACACTGAAGCTTTCTTT.

The chain is built from TRBV15 and TRBJ1-6; weak D call: TRBD1 (6 bases). Trimming removed 4 bases from V and 4 bases from J, with 11 bases in between. The CDR3 is made up of 15 amino acids. CDR1 LNHNV and CDR2 YYDKDF come from the germline V gene (reference sequence). DNA of the CDR3: TGTGCCACCAGCAACAATGGACAGTATAATTCACCCCTCCACTTT. Encoded protein: CATSNNGQYNSPLHF.

V and J are TRBV20-1 and TRBJ1-2, with D perhaps TRBD1 (6 bases). The CDR3 length is 11 residues. CDR1 and CDR2 from the germline V gene are DFQATT and SNEGSKA (reference sequence). V lost 6 bases to trimming and J lost 4 bases, with 9 bases between them. The chain's CDR3 is CSALGGYGYTF. CDR3 in DNA: TGCAGTGCCCTAGGGGGCTATGGCTACACCTTC.

The chain combines TRBV27 with TRBJ2-3; TRBD2 matches at 7 bases. The CDR3 covers 15 residues. In germline, CDR1 is MNHEY, CDR2 SMNVEV (reference sequence). Trimming at V came to 0 bases and at J to 4 bases, leaving 4 bases not matched to a gene. CDR3 protein: CASSLSTSSADTQYF. The CDR3 region has the DNA TGTGCCAGCAGTTTATCGACTAGCTCCGCAGATACGCAGTATTTT.